Sequencing of this T cell receptor beta chain was carried out in a study of memory CD4+ T cells and cytomegalovirus serostatus. Study-level results: CD4+ memory repertoires contained about two fifths of the 164 reported CMV TCRbeta sequences.

The CDR3 consists of 14 residues. Deletions cut 4 bases from V and 6 bases from J, with 17 bases between. CDR1 and CDR2 from the germline V gene are SGHRS and YFSETQ. In the study's own analysis: Out-of-frame sequences were removed, leaving 2 million or so distinct TCRbeta sequences. Libraries were prepared by immunoSEQ multiplex PCR; TCRdb keeps only in-frame clonotypes and omits some of them. V and J calls and clone size are as listed in that table; D and trimming were resolved from the DNA. The table records approximately 92,000 clones, roughly 80% of them present only once. The sort gate was single viable CD3+CD4+CD8-CD45RO+ cells for memory CD4+ T cells. About this clone itself: Its target is not known.

The rearrangement links TRBV5-1 to TRBJ2-7; D is perhaps TRBD1 (6 bases). The receptor was derived from an adult in good health and CMV-seropositive. The sequenced sample consisted of memory CD4+ T cells from blood. The CDR3 spells CASSQQQGSGEQYF. CDR3 bases: TGCGCCAGCAGCCAGCAACAGGGTTCCGGCGAGCAGTACTTC. Full variable domain (rest looked up from reference TRBV5-1 and TRBJ2-7): KAGVTQTPRYLIKTRGQQVTLSCSPISGHRSVSWYQQTPGQGLQFLFEYFSETQRNKGNFPGRFSGRQFSNSRSEMNVSTLELGDSALYLCASSQQQGSGEQYFGPGTRLTVT.